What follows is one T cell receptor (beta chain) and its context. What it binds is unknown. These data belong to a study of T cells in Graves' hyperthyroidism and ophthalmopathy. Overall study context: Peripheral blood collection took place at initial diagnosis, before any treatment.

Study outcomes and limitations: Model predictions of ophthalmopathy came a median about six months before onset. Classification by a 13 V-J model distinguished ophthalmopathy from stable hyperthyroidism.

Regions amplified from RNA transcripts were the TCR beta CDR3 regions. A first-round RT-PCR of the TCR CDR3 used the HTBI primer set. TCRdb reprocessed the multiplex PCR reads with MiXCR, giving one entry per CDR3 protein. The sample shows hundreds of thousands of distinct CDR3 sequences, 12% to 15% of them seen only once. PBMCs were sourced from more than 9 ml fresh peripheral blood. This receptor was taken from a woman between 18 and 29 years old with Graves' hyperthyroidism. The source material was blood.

The CDR3 sequence is CASSLKAGDTQYF. In DNA, the CDR3 is TGTGCCAGCAGTTTAAAAGCGGGAGATACGCAGTATTTT. The gene calls are TRBV27 and TRBJ2-3; D might be TRBD2 (6 bases). Germline V gene data show CDR1 as MNHEY and CDR2 as SMNVEV (reference sequence). The CDR3 runs 13 residues. V was pared by 2 bases and J by 5 bases, with 8 bases between.